This T cell receptor beta chain is from a study of T cells in Graves' hyperthyroidism and ophthalmopathy. General study points: The model's output predicted ophthalmopathy at a median of 6.5 months prior to onset.

Regions amplified from RNA transcripts were the TCR beta CDR3 regions. TCR CDR3 regions were first amplified by RT-PCR with HTBI primers. MiXCR, run by TCRdb on the multiplex PCR reads, gives a single entry per CDR3 protein. In the table there are around 190,000 distinct CDR3 sequences, about 15% of which are singletons. The V gene's germline CDR1 is ENHRY and CDR2 SYGVKD. CDR3 length equals 14 residues. Trimming stripped 6 bases from V and 3 bases from J, with 15 bases between. Note on this clonotype: What it binds is unknown.

The chain is built from TRBV10-3 and TRBJ2-7; TRBD1 or TRBD2 may be the D gene (6 bases each). The source of this sequence is a woman between 45 and 60 years old with Graves' hyperthyroidism. Sequencing was done on a sample of blood. This chain's CDR3 is CAISGRGGNYEQYF. The CDR3 coding sequence is TGTGCCATCAGCGGGAGAGGGGGGAACTACGAGCAGTACTTC.